This T cell receptor beta chain was identified during a study of shared clonotypes between healthy human individuals (dated by TCRdb to 2019 to 2021). For context, the study as a whole: The cohort included a few men and a couple of women between 18 and 49 years of age. For each donor, CD4 naive and CD4 memory were each run on three plates, CD8 naive on two plates, and CD8 memory on one plate. The study deeply sequenced blood TCR repertoires of about five healthy adults to estimate repertoire size and the extent of clonotype sharing between individuals. To increase sequencing depth and limit assay-specific biases, TCR repertoire library preparation and sequencing were carried out by different laboratories using diverse techniques. Between about 0.94 and 8.9 billion PBMCs per donor were obtained by leukapheresis. General study outcomes and caveats: Even with the large sequencing depth, rarefaction of the sorted-subset datasets indicated that sequencing was incomplete. Naive subsets generally had larger estimated clonotype richness than memory subsets did. Only blood was sampled, and tissue TCR repertoires likely differ from those in blood. Clonotypes shared by all four sorted-subset donors showed higher generation probabilities than non-shared clonotypes. Across a handful of donors, around 5% of naive CD4, 3.5% of naive CD8, approximately 2.5% of memory CD4, and roughly 0.4% of memory CD8 clonotypes were shared. The small number of donors limited the genetic and exposure-history diversity represented. Based on pairwise subsampling, the degree of clonotype sharing among donors was expected to be affected by sequencing depth.

From the cysteine up to the phenylalanine, the CDR3 has a length of 13 residues. The DNA shown is the 39-base CDR3, in frame from base 1. CDR1 and CDR2, looked up from the germline V gene (reference sequence), are SGHKS and YYEKEE. Trimming leaves V shorter by 4 bases and J shorter by 5 bases, with the junction holding 5 bases beyond the gene matches. Regarding this clone: The clone's antigen remains unknown. No base-level quality is on record; no much larger clone is a single base apart.

CD8 naive samples were CD45RO-negative cells positively selected for CCR7, giving a CD45RA+CCR7+ population that excluded TemRA cells. Donors were healthy HIV-negative adults with no recently reported acute infections or vaccinations. All donors were Caucasian adults living in Nashville, Tennessee, USA. After blood collection by leukapheresis, PBMCs were isolated using Ficoll-Histopaque density gradient centrifugation and then cryopreserved in the vapor phase of liquid nitrogen. Analytical flow cytometry was used to check the purity and quantity of each magnetically sorted T cell population. Each sorted fraction had its genomic DNA isolated and then quantified by UV absorbance on a Nanodrop 2000c. Using the deep immunoSEQ assay, TCR CDR3 regions were amplified from genomic DNA by multiplex PCR. Extracted genomic DNA from each cell subset was distributed evenly across all wells of several immunoSEQ 96-well plates, and each plate was treated as a replicate. For sorted subsets, 200 to 250 ng genomic DNA, equal to 30,000 or so T cell genomes, was loaded into each replicate PCR. Purified libraries were quantified with a Qubit 3.0 fluorometer, sized on a Bioanalyzer 2100, and re-quantified with the KAPA Library Quantification kit. A separate single-read 150-cycle Illumina NextSeq 550 flow cell was used to sequence each immunoSEQ 96-well plate. The authors' analysis ran thus. Because only junctional sequences without quality scores were contained in the immunoSEQ output, filtering matching that applied to full-length reads could not be performed. To assign V/J genes and CDR3, sequences were annotated against IMGT germline references using PyIR, a Python wrapper for IgBLAST v1.9. Any read was removed if the V/J assignment was weak (E-value above 1e-6), the CDR3 was missing, or the read contained stop codons, out-of-frame junctions, or ambiguous translated residues. V3J clonotypes were defined as sequences sharing the same inferred V gene, J gene, and CDR3 amino acid sequence. The percentage overlap between two repertoires was calculated by dividing the number of shared unique clonotypes by the size of the smaller repertoire. Richness of each repertoire was evaluated using RTK rarefaction, the Chao1 estimator, and Recon v2.1 estimates of unobserved clonotypes. For all TCRbeta clonotypes obtained by the gDNA method from a handful of donors, generation probabilities were computed with OLGA. TCRdb limited this immuneACCESS table to in-frame rearrangements with V and J called. A share of clones is missing; checked studies link under half to unresolved V genes, and the rest is unexplained. V, J and clone size are those of that table, while D and trimming were read from the DNA. The sample records around 650,000 clones, roughly 96% of which are singletons. The ten most abundant clones make up 0.11% of the sample.

The rearrangement combines TRBV5-5 with TRBJ2-5, with TRBD1 identical over 7 junction bases. The sequenced material came from naive CD8+ T cells sorted from blood. According to the study, the label for this sample's cell subset or site signals: CD45RA+CCR7+. This receptor was identified in a woman in her twenties or thirties in good health. CDR3 sequence: CASSKDRWETQYF. The nucleotides read TGTGCCAGCAGCAAGGACAGGTGGGAGACCCAGTACTTC.